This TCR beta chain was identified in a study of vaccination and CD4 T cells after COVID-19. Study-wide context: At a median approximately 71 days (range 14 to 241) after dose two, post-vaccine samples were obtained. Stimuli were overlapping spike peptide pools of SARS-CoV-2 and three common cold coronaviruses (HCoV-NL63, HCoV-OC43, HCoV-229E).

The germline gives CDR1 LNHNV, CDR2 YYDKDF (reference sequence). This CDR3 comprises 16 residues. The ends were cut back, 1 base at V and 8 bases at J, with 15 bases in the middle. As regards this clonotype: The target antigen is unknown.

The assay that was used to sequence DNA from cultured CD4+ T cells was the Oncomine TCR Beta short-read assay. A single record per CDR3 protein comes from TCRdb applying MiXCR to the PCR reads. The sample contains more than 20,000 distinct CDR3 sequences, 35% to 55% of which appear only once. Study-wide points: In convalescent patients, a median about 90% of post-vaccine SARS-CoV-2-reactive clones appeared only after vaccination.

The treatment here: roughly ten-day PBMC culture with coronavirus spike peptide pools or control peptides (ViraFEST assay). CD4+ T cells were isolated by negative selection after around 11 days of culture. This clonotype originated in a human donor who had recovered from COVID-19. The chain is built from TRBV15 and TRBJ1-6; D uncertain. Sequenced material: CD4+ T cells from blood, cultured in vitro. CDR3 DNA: TGTGCCACCAGCAGAGCAACTCTCCGCCGGGATTCACCCCTCCACTTT. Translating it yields CATSRATLRRDSPLHF. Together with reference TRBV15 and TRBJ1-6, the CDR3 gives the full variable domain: DAMVIQNPRYQVTQFGKPVTLSCSQTLNHNVMYWYQQKSSQAPKLLFHYYDKDFNNEADTPDNFQSRRPNTSFCFLDIRSPGLGDTAMYLCATSRATLRRDSPLHFGNGTRLTVT.